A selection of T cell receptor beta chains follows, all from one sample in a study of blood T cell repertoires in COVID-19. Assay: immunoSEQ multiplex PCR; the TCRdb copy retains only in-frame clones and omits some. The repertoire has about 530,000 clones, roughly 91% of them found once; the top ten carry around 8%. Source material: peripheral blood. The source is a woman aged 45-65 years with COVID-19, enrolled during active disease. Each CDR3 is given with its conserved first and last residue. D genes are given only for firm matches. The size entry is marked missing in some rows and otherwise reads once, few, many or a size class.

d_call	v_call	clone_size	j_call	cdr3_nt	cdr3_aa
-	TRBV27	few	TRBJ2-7	TGTGCCACCCAGGACTCTTCCTACGAGCAGTACTTC	CATQDSSYEQYF
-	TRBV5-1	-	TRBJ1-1	TGCGCCAGCAGCTTGGAAGACAGATTAACTGAAGCTTTCTTT	CASSLEDRLTEAFF
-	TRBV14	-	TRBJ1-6	TGTGCCAGCAGCCAAGAAGGGGGTTCACCCCTCCACTTT	CASSQEGGSPLHF
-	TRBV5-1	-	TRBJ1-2	TGCGCCAGCAGCTTGGTCCAGGGGAAAAGTAGTGGCTACACCTTC	CASSLVQGKSSGYTF
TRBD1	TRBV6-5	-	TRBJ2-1	TGTGCCAGCTATACGGGACAGGTCTACAATGAGCAGTTCTTC	CASYTGQVYNEQFF
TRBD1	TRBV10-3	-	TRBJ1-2	TGTGCCATCAGTGAGTCAGGGGGCCCGCTGGGATATGGCTACACCTTC	CAISESGGPLGYGYTF
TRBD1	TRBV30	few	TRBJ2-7	TGTGCCCAACGGGGACAGGTGACCTACGAGCAGTACTTC	CAQRGQVTYEQYF
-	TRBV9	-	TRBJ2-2	TGTGCCAGCAGCGTAGGTGGGGGCAGGGGTGATCCGGAGCTGTTTTTT	CASSVGGGRGDPELFF
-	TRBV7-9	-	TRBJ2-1	TGTGCCAGCAGCTTAGTTTTCCAGGGAGGAGCCATAAGTAATAATGAGCAGTTCTTC	CASSLVFQGGAISNNEQFF
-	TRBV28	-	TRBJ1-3	TGTGCCAGCAGTTCTAAACAGGGTACGGGTGGAAACACCATATATTTT	CASSSKQGTGGNTIYF
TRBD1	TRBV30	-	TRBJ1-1	TGTGCCTGCGAACAGGGGCCCACGAGAGCTTTCTTT	CACEQGPTRAFF
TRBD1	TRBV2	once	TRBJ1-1	TGTGCCAGCAGTCGGGGACAGGGCGGCACTGAAGCTTTCTTT	CASSRGQGGTEAFF
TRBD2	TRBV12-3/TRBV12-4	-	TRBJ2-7	TGTGCCAGCAGCCCGCGGGAGTCCGAGCAGTACTTC	CASSPRESEQYF
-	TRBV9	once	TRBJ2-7	TGTGCCAGCAGCGTAAACCCAGGGAACGAGCAGTACTTC	CASSVNPGNEQYF
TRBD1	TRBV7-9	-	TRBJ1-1	TGTGCCAGCAGCTCCCCGAACAGGGGAATGAACACTGAAGCTTTCTTT	CASSSPNRGMNTEAFF
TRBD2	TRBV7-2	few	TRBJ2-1	TGTGCCAGCAGCACCCTCGGGACTAGCGGCTACAATGAGCAGTTCTTC	CASSTLGTSGYNEQFF
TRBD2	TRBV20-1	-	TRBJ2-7	TGCAGTGCTAGTGAGTTTGTCGAGCGGGGATGGATGCAGTACTTC	CSASEFVERGWMQYF
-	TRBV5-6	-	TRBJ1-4	TGTGCCAGCAGCTGGGGCCTAGGGGCTAATGAAAAACTGTTTTTT	CASSWGLGANEKLFF
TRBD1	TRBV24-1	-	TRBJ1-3	TGTGCCACCAGTGATGCGGGGACAGCAGGAAACACCATATATTTT	CATSDAGTAGNTIYF
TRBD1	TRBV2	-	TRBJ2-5	TGTGCCAGCAGGATCGATACCGGGACAGGGGGCGTGGGGCAAGAGACCCAGTACTTC	CASRIDTGTGGVGQETQYF
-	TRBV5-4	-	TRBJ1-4	TGTGCCAGCAGCCCTCGTGGGACTAGGGAAAAACTGTTTTTT	CASSPRGTREKLFF
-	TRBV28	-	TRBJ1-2	TGTGCCAGCAGGGGGTGGGGCGGCATTAACTATGGCTACACCTTC	CASRGWGGINYGYTF
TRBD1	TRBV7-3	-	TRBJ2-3	TGTGCCAGCAGTGAAGGGACAGTCTACACAGATACGCAGTATTTT	CASSEGTVYTDTQYF
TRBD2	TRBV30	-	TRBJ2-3	TGTGCCTGGATCCTAACTAGCGGTACGCAGTATTTT	CAWILTSGTQYF
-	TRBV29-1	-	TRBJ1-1	TGCAGCGTTGGTAAGTCTAGAACTGAAGCTTTCTTT	CSVGKSRTEAFF
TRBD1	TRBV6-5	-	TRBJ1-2	TGTGCCAGCAGAACGGACAGGGACTATGGCTACACCTTC	CASRTDRDYGYTF
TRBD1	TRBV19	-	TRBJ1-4	TGTGCCAGTAGTATCGAGAGGGGGCGCGGTGAAAAACTGTTTTTT	CASSIERGRGEKLFF
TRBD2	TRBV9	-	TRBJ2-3	TGTGCCAGCAGCCGGACTAGATGGACAGATACGCAGTATTTT	CASSRTRWTDTQYF
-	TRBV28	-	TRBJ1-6	TGTGCCAGCAGCATTGCTCAACAAGACAGTTATAATTCACCCCTCCACTTT	CASSIAQQDSYNSPLHF
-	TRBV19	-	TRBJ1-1	TGTGCCAGTAGTCGGAATGCGGACACTGAAGCTTTCTTT	CASSRNADTEAFF
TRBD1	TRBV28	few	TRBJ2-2	TGTGCCAGCAGCCTCGGTGGGACAGGGGGCTATACCGGGGAGCTGTTTTTT	CASSLGGTGGYTGELFF
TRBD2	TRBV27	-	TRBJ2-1	TGTGCCAGCGCCTCCCCCCAGCTGGCGGGGGGGCCGGGTGAGCAGTTCTTC	CASASPQLAGGPGEQFF
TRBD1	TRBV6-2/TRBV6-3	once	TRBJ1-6	TGTGCCAGCAGTTACCCGACAGGGTACGGAATATCCTATAATTCACCCCTCCACTTT	CASSYPTGYGISYNSPLHF
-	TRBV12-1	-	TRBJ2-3	TGTGCCAGCAGCTCAAATGAGCGGGTTACTAGCACAGATACGCAGTATTTT	CASSSNERVTSTDTQYF
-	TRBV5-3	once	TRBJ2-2	TGTGCCAGAAGCTTGGCCAGGGCCAACAACACCGGGGAGCTGTTTTTT	CARSLARANNTGELFF
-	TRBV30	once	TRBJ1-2	TGTGCCTGGGGGCCCCGGAGGCTCGCGGGGGGCTATGGCTACACCTTC	CAWGPRRLAGGYGYTF
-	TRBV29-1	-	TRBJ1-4	TGCAGCGTTGAAGATTCGAGGACTGGCTTGGATAATGAAAAACTGTTTTTT	CSVEDSRTGLDNEKLFF
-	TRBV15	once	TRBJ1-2	TGTGCCACCAGCAGAGATACTCCGGCAGGTTTAGATTATGGCTACACCTTC	CATSRDTPAGLDYGYTF
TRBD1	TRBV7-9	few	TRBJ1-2	TGTGCCAGCAGCGAAAGAGTGGAACAGGGGGCCCGAAACTATGGCTACACCTTC	CASSERVEQGARNYGYTF
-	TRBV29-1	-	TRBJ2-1	TGCAGCGTTGAATCTAAGCAGGGTGCCATAAATGAGCAGTTCTTC	CSVESKQGAINEQFF
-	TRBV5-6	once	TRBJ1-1	TGTGCCAGCAGCTTTGGAGGGATGAACACTGAAGCTTTCTTT	CASSFGGMNTEAFF
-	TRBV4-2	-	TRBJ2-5	TGTGCCAGCAGCCCCTTGACGGGTCCCTCCCTTGATCAAGAGACCCAGTACTTC	CASSPLTGPSLDQETQYF
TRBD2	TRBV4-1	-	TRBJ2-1	TGCGCCAGCAGCCCTCGGGCGGGGGCCTACAATGAGCAGTTCTTC	CASSPRAGAYNEQFF
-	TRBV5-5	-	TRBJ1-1	TGTGCCAGCAGCTTTGCGGGGCTGAACACTGAAGCTTTCTTT	CASSFAGLNTEAFF
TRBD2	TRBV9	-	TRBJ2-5	TGTGCCAGCAGCCCCAGACTAGCGGGGGCTGAGGAGACCCAGTACTTC	CASSPRLAGAEETQYF
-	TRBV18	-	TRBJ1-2	TGTGCCAGCTCCCCGAGAGGGTTTAACTATGGCTACACCTTC	CASSPRGFNYGYTF
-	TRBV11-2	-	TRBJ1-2	TGTGCCAGCAGCCCTCACTCTATTAACTATGGCTACACCTTC	CASSPHSINYGYTF
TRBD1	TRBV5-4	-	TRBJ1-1	TGTGCCAGCAGCCGAGATCAGGGGGTATCTGAAGCTTTCTTT	CASSRDQGVSEAFF
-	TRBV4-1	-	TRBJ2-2	TGCGCCAGCAGCCAATCGTCCGCAGGATACACCGGGGAGCTGTTTTTT	CASSQSSAGYTGELFF
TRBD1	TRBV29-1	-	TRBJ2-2	TGCAGCGTTGAACAGGGGGCCTCATCCGGGGAGCTGTTTTTT	CSVEQGASSGELFF